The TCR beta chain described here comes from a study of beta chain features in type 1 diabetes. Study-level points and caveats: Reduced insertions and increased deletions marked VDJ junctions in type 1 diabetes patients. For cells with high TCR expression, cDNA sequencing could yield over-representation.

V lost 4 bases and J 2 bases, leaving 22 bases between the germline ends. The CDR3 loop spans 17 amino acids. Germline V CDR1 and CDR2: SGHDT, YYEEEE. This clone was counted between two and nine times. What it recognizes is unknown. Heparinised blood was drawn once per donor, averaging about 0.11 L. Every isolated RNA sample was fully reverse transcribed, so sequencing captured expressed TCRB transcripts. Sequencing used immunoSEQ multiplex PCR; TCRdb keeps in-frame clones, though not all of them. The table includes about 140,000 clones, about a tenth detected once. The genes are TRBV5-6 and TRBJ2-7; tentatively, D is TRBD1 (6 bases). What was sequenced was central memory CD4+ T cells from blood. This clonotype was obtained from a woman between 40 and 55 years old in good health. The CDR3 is CASSTKAGTSLPYEQYF. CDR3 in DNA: TGTGCCAGCAGCACGAAAGCCGGGACATCACTCCCCTACGAGCAGTACTTC.